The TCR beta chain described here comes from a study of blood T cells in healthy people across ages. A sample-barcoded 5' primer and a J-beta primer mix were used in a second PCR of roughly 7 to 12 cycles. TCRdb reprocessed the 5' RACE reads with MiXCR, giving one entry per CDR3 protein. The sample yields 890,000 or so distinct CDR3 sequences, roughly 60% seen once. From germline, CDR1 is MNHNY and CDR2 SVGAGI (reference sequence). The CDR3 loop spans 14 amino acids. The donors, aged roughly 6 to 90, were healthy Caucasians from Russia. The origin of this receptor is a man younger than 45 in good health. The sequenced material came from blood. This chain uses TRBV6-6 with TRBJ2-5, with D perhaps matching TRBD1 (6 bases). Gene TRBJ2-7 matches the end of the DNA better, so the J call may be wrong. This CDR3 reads CASSYAGDVGEQYF. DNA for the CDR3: TGTGCCAGCAGTTACGCAGGGGACGTAGGCGAGCAGTACTTC.